This T cell receptor (beta chain) was recorded in a study of T cell responses to AZD1222 COVID-19 vaccine. TCRdb's table, derived via immunoSEQ multiplex PCR, lists solely in-frame clones and lacks some. The sample yields about 130,000 clones, more than 85% seen once. Second doses were pooled across both intervals (about 4 or about 12 weeks). Trimming removed 5 bases from V and 0 bases from J; junction bases left unmatched: 4. Germline values: CDR1 SEHNR, CDR2 FQNEAQ (reference sequence). There are 17 residues in the CDR3. The clonotype comes from an adult who received the AZD1222 COVID-19 vaccine. Here the sequenced sample was peripheral blood, taken 28 days after the second AZD1222 dose. The V call is TRBV7-9, the J call TRBJ2-2, with TRBD2 matching over 12 bases. This CDR3 reads CASSRTSGTANTGELFF. The CDR3 DNA reads TGTGCCAGCAGCCGGACTAGCGGGACCGCGAACACCGGGGAGCTGTTTTTT.